This T cell receptor beta chain was recorded in a study of regulatory T cells in long-lasting Graves disease. Noted time point: newly diagnosed GD, antithyroid drugs for less than 3 months. With RNA extracted from PBMCs as input, the TCR library was made. Study-wide points: Analyses excluded thyroid tissue, covering peripheral blood alone. Persistent disease preferred TRBV28, TRBJ1-2 and TRBJ2-5; new disease, TRBV20-1 and TRBJ2-1.

With V trimmed by 6 bases and J by 3 bases, 4 bases remained unmatched. CDR1 MNHEY and CDR2 SVGEGT come from the germline V gene. The CDR3 is made up of 14 amino acids. This clonotype was counted at least ten times. The antigen is undetermined. Combining iRepertoire HTBI primers with Arm-PCR of CDR3 regions, the authors built TCR beta libraries. TCRdb itself ran the multiplex PCR reads through MiXCR, one entry per CDR3 protein. The repertoire includes approximately 360,000 distinct CDR3 sequences, 12% of them detected once, and approximately 17% sits in the top ten. These data were likewise used in another study, on T cells in Graves' hyperthyroidism and ophthalmopathy. This second study says: Ophthalmopathy was identified by the model a median roughly 6.5 months ahead of onset.

The starting material was peripheral blood mononuclear cells (PBMCs), obtained at new diagnosis, from a patient treated with antithyroid drugs. The rearrangement links TRBV6-2 or TRBV6-3 to TRBJ2-7, with 11 bases that match TRBD1. This TCR derives from a woman aged 18-29 years with Graves disease. The CDR3 sequence is CASSRTGGVYEQYF. CDR3 in DNA: TGTGCCAGCAGCCGGACAGGGGGCGTCTACGAGCAGTACTTC.